Shown below are 9 T cell receptor beta chains from a single sample sequenced in a study of blood T cells in healthy people across ages. Through a sample-barcoded 5' primer and a J-beta primer mix, a second PCR was run for roughly 7 to 11 cycles. Each CDR3 protein gets one entry after TCRdb re-called the 5' RACE reads with MiXCR. The table has around 940,000 distinct CDR3 sequences, roughly 51% seen once. Sequencing was carried out using blood. The receptors derive from a woman aged 60-75 years in good health.

V gene TRBV12-3 or TRBV12-4 combines with J gene TRBJ1-1; 7 bases fit TRBD1. The V segment lost 4 bases and the J segment 7 bases; nucleotides outside the gene matches: 0. The CDR3 totals 11 residues. The CDR3 DNA follows: TGTGCCAGCAGTTGGGACAGTGAAGCTTTCTTT. Translated: CASSWDSEAFF.

This clonotype came up a few times. V gene TRBV20-1 combines with J gene TRBJ2-5; tentatively, D is TRBD2 (6 bases). The DNA matches TRBJ2-7 better at its end, which makes the J call doubtful. CDR1 DFQATT and CDR2 SNEGSKA come from the germline V gene (reference sequence). The CDR3 spans 13 residues. For the CDR3, the DNA is TGCAGTGCCGTCCTAGCGTCCGCCTACGAGCAGTACTTC. Protein: CSAVLASAYEQYF.

The chain uses TRBV5-1 and TRBJ1-2; D gene uncertain. This CDR3 contains 13 residues. The germline V gene encodes CDR1 SGHRS and CDR2 YFSETQ. V lost 4 bases and J lost 3, with 10 bases in between. CDR3 loop: CASSQHRDYGYTF. The DNA of the CDR3 is TGCGCCAGCAGCCAACATCGCGACTATGGCTACACCTTC.

The chain has TRBV11-2 and TRBJ2-7; 11 nucleotides line up with TRBD2. Germline V CDR1 and CDR2: SGHAT, FQNNGV. There are 16 residues in the CDR3. Germline trimming cut 9 bases from V and 2 bases from J; bases unmatched to any gene: 12. This CDR3 is CASRDQGLAETYEQYF. The CDR3 nucleotides read TGTGCCAGTAGGGACCAGGGACTAGCGGAGACCTACGAGCAGTACTTC.

This clonotype was seen only a few times. The chain combines TRBV4-3 with TRBJ2-7, with 11 bases lining up with TRBD2. There are 16 residues in the CDR3. Trimming removed 2 bases from V and 5 bases from J; junction bases left unmatched: 8. From germline, CDR1 is LGHNA and CDR2 YSLEER. As DNA, the CDR3 is TGCGCCAGCAGCCAACTACTAGCGGGAGAATCCCACGAGCAGTACTTC. Translation: CASSQLLAGESHEQYF.

CDR3 DNA sequence: TGTGCCAGCAGCTTCTCCGGGACCCCCTACGAGCAGTACTTC. Its translation is CASSFSGTPYEQYF. The gene calls are TRBV7-2 and TRBJ2-7; the D call may be TRBD1 or TRBD2 (5 bases each). The length of the CDR3 is 14 residues. CDR1 and CDR2 (germline): SGHTA, FQGNSA. V was cut by 3 bases and J by 2 bases, with 11 bases left in between.

The chain joins TRBV6-1 to TRBJ1-4; possible D gene TRBD1, 5 bases. V lost 6 bases and J 7 bases, leaving 12 bases between the germline ends. Germline lookup yields CDR1 MNHNS and CDR2 SASEGT. The CDR3 covers 13 residues. CDR3 sequence: CASSRVRGEKLFF. The CDR3 DNA is TGTGCCAGCAGCAGGGTACGAGGTGAAAAACTGTTTTTT.

CDR3 sequence reads: CASSPEGSYNSPLHF. The CDR3 DNA sequence: TGTGCCAGCAGTCCGGAGGGTTCCTATAATTCACCCCTCCACTTT. The V and J genes are TRBV12-3 or TRBV12-4 and TRBJ1-6; D gene ambiguous. Trimming removed 5 bases at V and 1 base at J, with 9 bases between. This CDR3 has 15 residues.

The gene calls are TRBV4-1 and TRBJ2-6, with TRBD1 matching 7 bases. J was trimmed by 3 bases and V by 10 bases; bases with no gene match: 15. Germline assignment: CDR1 MGHRA and CDR2 YSYEKL. The CDR3 extends over 17 amino acids. The CDR3 region has the DNA TGCGCCACCTCGGAAAACAGGGGAGTTTTTGGGGCCAACGTCCTGACTTTC. It is translated as CATSENRGVFGANVLTF.